This T cell receptor (beta chain) was identified in a study of OX40 agonist ivuxolimab in advanced cancers. About the research overall: Among those enrolled, mean age was about 62 years (range roughly 20 to 85) and less than 90% were male.

CDR3 length: 16 amino acids. J was trimmed by 0 bases and V by 6 bases; bases with no gene match: 10. Germline V gene sequence: CDR1 MDHEN, CDR2 SYDVKM. Whole-study findings and limits: Antigen specificity remained undetermined for the expanded peripheral T cells. Individuals who were partial responders at 0.1-3.0 mg/kg had clonal expansion that ranked among the lowest.

This clone occurred once. The antigen is unknown. Only in-frame clones appear in the TCRdb table, and some are missing; sequencing was by immunoSEQ multiplex PCR. The table includes about 31,000 clones, 80% to 90% detected once. The TCR sequence derives from an adult with an advanced solid tumor such as melanoma, head and neck, liver or kidney cancer. This chain connects TRBV28 to TRBJ2-7, with TRBD2 identical over 8 bases. The sequencing here drew on CD4+ or CD8+ T cells sorted from blood, taken in a trial of the OX40 agonist ivuxolimab. The CDR3: CASRAGLGNPSYEQYF. The CDR3 nucleotides read TGTGCCAGCAGGGCGGGACTAGGGAATCCCTCCTACGAGCAGTACTTC.